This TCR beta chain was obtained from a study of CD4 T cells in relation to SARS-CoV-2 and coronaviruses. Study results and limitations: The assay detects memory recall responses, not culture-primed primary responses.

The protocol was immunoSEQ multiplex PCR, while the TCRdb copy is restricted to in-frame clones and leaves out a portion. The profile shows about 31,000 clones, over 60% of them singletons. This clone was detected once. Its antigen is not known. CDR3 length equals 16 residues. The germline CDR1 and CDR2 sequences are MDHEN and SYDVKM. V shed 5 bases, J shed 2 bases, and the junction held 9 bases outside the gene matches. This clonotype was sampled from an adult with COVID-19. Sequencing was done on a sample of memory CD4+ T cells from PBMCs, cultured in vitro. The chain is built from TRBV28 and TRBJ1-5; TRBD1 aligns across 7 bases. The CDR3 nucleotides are TGTGCCAGCAGTCCCCCTCCGGGACAGCGCAATCAGCCCCAGCATTTT. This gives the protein CASSPPPGQRNQPQHF. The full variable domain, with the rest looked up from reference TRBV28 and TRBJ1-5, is DVKVTQSSRYLVKRTGEKVFLECVQDMDHENMFWYRQDPGLGLRLIYFSYDVKMKEKGDIPEGYSVSREKKERFSLILESASTNQTSMYLCASSPPPGQRNQPQHFGDGTRLSIL.